The 11 T cell receptor beta chains below come from one sample, sequenced in a study of T cells after yellow fever vaccination. TCRdb called the 5' RACE reads again in MiXCR, with one record for every CDR3 protein. The sample lists 550,000 or so distinct CDR3 sequences, approximately 21% occurring once. The sample was PBMCs, taken 15 days after the yellow fever booster vaccination. The receptors here all came from a man younger than 45 who received the YFV17D yellow fever vaccine.

V usage is TRBV5-1 and J usage is TRBJ2-3; 7 positions match TRBD2. CDR3 length: 21 residues. V shed 0 bases, J shed 0 bases, and the junction held 19 bases outside the gene matches. Germline V gives CDR1 SGHRS, CDR2 YFSETQ. The chain's CDR3 is CASSLEVAGDLYRPSTDTQYF. In DNA, the CDR3 is TGCGCCAGCAGCTTGGAGGTAGCGGGTGACTTGTATCGACCTAGCACAGATACGCAGTATTTT.

This clonotype was counted a few times. The chain joins TRBV18 to TRBJ2-5; D is ambiguous. Trimming cost V 1 base and J 4 bases, with 10 bases left between them. Germline assignment: CDR1 KGHSH and CDR2 LQKENI. This CDR3 is built from 14 residues. Here the CDR3 reads CASSPQTGRETQYF. The CDR3, as DNA: TGTGCCAGCTCACCACAGACTGGACGAGAGACCCAGTACTTC.

The sample holds a few counts of this clonotype. This rearrangement joins TRBV6-5 to TRBJ2-3; TRBD2 is a possible D gene (6 bases). Looked up from germline, CDR1 is MNHEY and CDR2 is SVGAGI. The CDR3 has 15 residues. V was trimmed by 2 bases and J by 0 bases, leaving 9 bases between them. The CDR3 DNA follows: TGTGCCAGCAGTTACCAGAGCGGGAGCACAGATACGCAGTATTTT. Its protein is CASSYQSGSTDTQYF.

This clonotype was picked up a small number of times. The chain has TRBV20-1 and TRBJ2-3, with D uncertain. This CDR3 has 12 amino acids. The germline CDR1 and CDR2 sequences are DFQATT and SNEGSKA (reference sequence). CDR3 sequence (DNA): TGCAGCTGTCCGGACCTCACAGATACGCAGTATTTT. Encoded protein: CSCPDLTDTQYF.

This clonotype was seen a handful of times. The chain links TRBV20-1 to TRBJ2-7; 7 positions match TRBD1. V lost 1 base and J lost 6; bases outside the gene matches: 12. CDR3 length: 15 residues. Germline CDR1 DFQATT, CDR2 SNEGSKA (reference sequence). CDR3 in amino acids: CSARVRTGRLSEQYF. CDR3 coding DNA: TGCAGTGCTAGAGTTAGGACAGGCCGTCTATCCGAGCAGTACTTC.

There are a few counts of this clonotype. The chain joins TRBV19 to TRBJ2-1; no clear D gene. Germline CDR1 LNHDA, CDR2 SQIVND (reference sequence). V was trimmed by 3 bases and J by 6 bases, leaving 9 bases between them. The CDR3 has 13 residues. The CDR3 is CASSIGRPNEQFF. The CDR3 DNA reads as TGTGCCAGTAGTATCGGCAGACCCAATGAGCAGTTCTTC. The whole variable domain, remainder taken from reference TRBV19 and TRBJ2-1, is DGGITQSPKYLFRKEGQNVTLSCEQNLNHDAMYWYRQDPGQGLRLIYYSQIVNDFQKGDIAEGYSVSREKKESFPLTVTSAQKNPTAFYLCASSIGRPNEQFFGPGTRLTVL.

This clonotype was seen a few times. The rearrangement joins TRBV27 to TRBJ2-7; D possibly matches TRBD1 or TRBD2 (6 bases each). This CDR3 is built from 14 residues. Germline V lookup: CDR1 MNHEY, CDR2 SMNVEV (reference sequence). V was trimmed by 5 bases and J by 7 bases, leaving 18 bases between them. CDR3 coding DNA: TGTGCCAGCAGTAATGTGGGGGGCGCGGAGGAGCAGTACTTC. Translating gives CASSNVGGAEEQYF.

The table lists this clonotype with a few counts. This chain uses TRBV19 with TRBJ2-3; TRBD2 aligns across 10 bases. In germline, CDR1 is LNHDA, CDR2 SQIVND (reference sequence). The CDR3 runs 13 residues. Trimming removed 6 bases from V and 4 bases from J; junction bases left unmatched: 1. The CDR3 DNA reads as TGTGCCAGTAGACTAGCGGGATCAGATACGCAGTATTTT. This codes for CASRLAGSDTQYF. Full variable domain (rest looked up from reference TRBV19 and TRBJ2-3): DGGITQSPKYLFRKEGQNVTLSCEQNLNHDAMYWYRQDPGQGLRLIYYSQIVNDFQKGDIAEGYSVSREKKESFPLTVTSAQKNPTAFYLCASRLAGSDTQYFGPGTRLTVL.

This chain uses TRBV11-2 with TRBJ2-5; 8 bases line up with TRBD2. The V and J ends lost 5 bases and 5 bases, in that order; junction bases with no gene match: 10. The CDR3 sequence is 15 residues long. Germline CDR1 reads SGHAT; CDR2 reads FQNNGV. The CDR3 loop is CASSPNSGIVETQYF. The CDR3 DNA reads TGTGCCAGCAGCCCAAATAGCGGGATCGTTGAGACCCAGTACTTC.

V gene TRBV4-2 combines with J gene TRBJ1-4, with a tentative D call TRBD1 (5 bases). The V and J ends lost 2 bases and 7 bases respectively, with 14 bases between them. CDR3 length equals 15 residues. The germline CDR1 and CDR2 sequences are LGHNA and YNFKEQ. In nucleotides, the CDR3 is TGTGCCAGCAGCCAAACTGTAGGGGTTGGTGAAAAACTGTTTTTT. Residues: CASSQTVGVGEKLFF.

This clonotype was found a few times. This chain connects TRBV5-4 to TRBJ2-2; D remains unclear. The CDR3 length is 17 residues. CDR1 SGHNT and CDR2 YYREEE come from the germline V gene (reference sequence). Trimming took 0 bases from V and 1 from J, leaving 13 bases between them. CDR3 amino acids: CASSLGPGHLNTGELFF. The CDR3 DNA reads TGTGCCAGCAGCTTGGGCCCTGGGCACCTGAACACCGGGGAGCTGTTTTTT.